This T cell receptor beta chain was identified during a study of OX40 agonist ivuxolimab in advanced cancers. At the level of the study: Males comprised around 78% of the group, whose mean age was roughly 60 years (range 23 to 79). Partial responses, seen in three patients, involved one hepatocellular carcinoma and two cutaneous melanomas.

Worth noting for this clone: Antigen: not known.

Study conclusions and caveats: Clonal expansion from baseline to week 6 occurred in both CD4+ and CD8+ T cells.

CDR1 is SGHKS, CDR2 YYEKEE, per germline (reference sequence). The CDR3 has 15 amino acids. V lost 4 bases and J lost 5, with 18 bases in between. Assay: immunoSEQ multiplex PCR; the TCRdb copy retains only in-frame clones and omits some. The data show around 62,000 clones, 85% to 90% seen once. Patients were ineligible given autoimmune disease history or systemic immunosuppression. The rearrangement joins TRBV5-5 to TRBJ2-5, with D perhaps TRBD2 (5 bases). Sequencing was performed on CD4+ or CD8+ T cells sorted from blood, taken in a trial of the OX40 agonist ivuxolimab. The receptor was isolated from an adult with an advanced solid tumor such as melanoma, head and neck, liver or kidney cancer. CDR3 in amino acids: CASSNTSGFRETQYF. CDR3 in DNA: TGTGCCAGCAGCAACACTAGTGGGTTCCGGGAGACCCAGTACTTC.